These 14 T cell receptor beta chains share one sample of origin, sequenced in a study of beta chain features in type 1 diabetes. Reverse transcription of all isolated RNA meant that expressed TCRB transcripts were sequenced. TCRdb's copy holds only in-frame clones and misses some; the assay was immunoSEQ multiplex PCR. Among around 340,000 clones listed, around 8% were seen once. Sequencing input: central memory CD4+ T cells from blood. These receptors all stem from a woman under 30 in good health.

This clone was seen only a few times. This chain joins TRBV19 and TRBJ1-1; no clear D gene. Germline V gene data show CDR1 as LNHDA and CDR2 as SQIVND (reference sequence). CDR3 size: 15 residues. V lost 3 bases and J 1 base, leaving 12 bases between the germline ends. CDR3 nucleotide sequence: TGTGCCAGTAGTATCCGACGGACGGGGAACACTGAAGCTTTCTTT. It yields the protein CASSIRRTGNTEAFF.

This chain connects TRBV4-3 to TRBJ2-2, with TRBD2 as a possible D gene (6 bases). CDR1 and CDR2 (germline): LGHNA, YSLEER. Trimming left V 0 bases short and J 6 bases short, with 20 bases between. CDR3 length equals 18 residues. The CDR3 loop is CASSQDLPHAGLPGELFF. Here the CDR3 DNA reads TGCGCCAGCAGCCAAGATTTACCCCACGCGGGACTTCCCGGGGAGCTGTTTTTT.

This clone was recorded at least ten times. V gene TRBV25-1 combines with J gene TRBJ1-1; D is ambiguous. V was trimmed by 9 bases and J by 5 bases, leaving 13 bases between them. CDR3 length: 12 residues. Germline V lookup: CDR1 MGHDK, CDR2 SYGVNS. The CDR3 reads CASAALRTEAFF. CDR3 coding DNA: TGTGCCAGTGCGGCCTTAAGGACTGAAGCTTTCTTT.

In this sample, this clone turned up many times. The chain couples TRBV6-5 to TRBJ1-1; no clear D gene. The CDR3 spans 13 residues. Trimming removed 4 bases at V and 2 bases at J, with 8 bases between. Germline lookup yields CDR1 MNHEY and CDR2 SVGAGI. CDR3 in DNA: TGTGCCAGCAGTTTACAGATAAACACTGAAGCTTTCTTT. Residues: CASSLQINTEAFF.

This clone was picked up a small number of times. The gene calls are TRBV4-2 and TRBJ2-1; 8 bases line up with TRBD2. V trimming: 1 base; J trimming: 4 bases; junction bases outside the gene matches: 6. CDR3 length: 16 residues. Germline CDR1 is LGHNA and CDR2 is YNFKEQ. CDR3 region: CASSQVPAGGYNEQFF. CDR3 nucleotide sequence: TGTGCCAGCAGCCAAGTCCCCGCGGGAGGTTACAATGAGCAGTTCTTC.

This clone was detected a few times. V is TRBV9 and J is TRBJ2-1; D unresolved. This CDR3 comprises 14 residues. Germline CDR1 is SGDLS and CDR2 is YYNGEE. V shed 4 bases and J shed 6 bases, with 14 bases lying between them. The CDR3, as DNA: TGTGCCAGCAGCACACGGAATTGGGCCAATGAGCAGTTCTTC. Amino acids: CASSTRNWANEQFF.

Only a few counts were recorded for this clone. This chain joins TRBV7-9 and TRBJ2-1; 9 nucleotides agree with TRBD2. The CDR3 totals 15 residues. The germline CDR1 and CDR2 sequences are SEHNR and FQNEAQ (reference sequence). The trim removed 5 bases at V and 8 bases at J, leaving 10 bases unmatched. For the CDR3, the DNA is TGTGCCAGCAGCCCGTATAGCGGGAGTCGCGATGAGCAGTTCTTC. This translates into CASSPYSGSRDEQFF.

The table lists this clone with a few counts. The CDR3 sequence is CSVAPDQETQYF. CDR3 bases: TGCAGCGTAGCGCCGGACCAAGAGACCCAGTACTTC. The chain uses TRBV29-1 and TRBJ2-5; D is ambiguous. This CDR3 is 12 amino acids long. Germline CDR1 is SQVTM and CDR2 is ANQGSEA. V gave up 6 bases and J gave up 0 bases, with 8 bases separating them.

As for this clone: Distinct nucleotide sequences in the sample also encode this CDR3. CDR3 sequence (DNA): TGTGCCAGCAGCTCCTCGAACACTGAAGCTTTCTTT. It yields the protein CASSSSNTEAFF. J is TRBJ1-1 and V is TRBV11-2; D is unclear. Germline V gene sequence: CDR1 SGHAT, CDR2 FQNNGV. The CDR3 is 12 amino acids. Trimming pared 4 bases from V and 1 base from J, leaving 4 bases between.

The genes are TRBV4-1 and TRBJ2-5; 10 positions agree with TRBD2. The V gene end was trimmed by 1 base and the J gene end by 2 bases; junction bases not matched to a gene: 7. This CDR3 has 17 amino acids. Germline CDR1 and CDR2: MGHRA and YSYEKL. CDR3 in DNA: TGCGCCAGCAGCCAAGTGGCCCTAGCGGGGGTGCAAGAGACCCAGTACTTC. It codes for CASSQVALAGVQETQYF.

A few counts support this clone. The J gene is TRBJ2-2, the V gene TRBV7-8; either TRBD1 or TRBD2 may supply D (5 bases each). The V end was cut by 3 bases, the J end by 7 bases, with 18 bases between. CDR1 and CDR2 from the germline V gene are SGHVS and FQNEAQ. The CDR3 has 16 amino acids. CDR3 protein: CASSFAGTQDIGELFF. DNA of the CDR3: TGTGCCAGCAGCTTCGCCGGGACCCAAGACATCGGGGAGCTGTTTTTT.

The gene calls are TRBV7-9 and TRBJ2-1; no definite D call. The CDR3 has 16 amino acids. Germline V gene data show CDR1 as SEHNR and CDR2 as FQNEAQ (reference sequence). V lost 2 bases and J lost 4, with 15 bases in between. The CDR3 region has the DNA TGTGCCAGCAGCTTAACATGGGCAGCGCAATACAATGAGCAGTTCTTC. It is translated as CASSLTWAAQYNEQFF.

The chain couples TRBV29-1 to TRBJ2-3; D remains unclear. V dropped 4 bases and J dropped 3 bases, with 14 bases sitting between them. Germline lookup yields CDR1 SQVTM and CDR2 ANQGSEA. This CDR3 is built from 14 residues. CDR3 nucleotides: TGCAGCGTTGGGCCGGGCGGCCCTACAGATACGCAGTATTTT. Its translation is CSVGPGGPTDTQYF.

The chain couples TRBV5-1 to TRBJ2-1; 16 bases align to TRBD2. The CDR3 runs to 16 residues. Looked up from germline, CDR1 is SGHRS and CDR2 is YFSETQ. V shed 4 bases, J shed 8 bases, and the junction held 6 bases outside the gene matches. CDR3 sequence (DNA): TGCGCCAGCAGCCAGGGACTAGCGGGAGGGCCCGATGAGCAGTTCTTC. It codes for CASSQGLAGGPDEQFF.